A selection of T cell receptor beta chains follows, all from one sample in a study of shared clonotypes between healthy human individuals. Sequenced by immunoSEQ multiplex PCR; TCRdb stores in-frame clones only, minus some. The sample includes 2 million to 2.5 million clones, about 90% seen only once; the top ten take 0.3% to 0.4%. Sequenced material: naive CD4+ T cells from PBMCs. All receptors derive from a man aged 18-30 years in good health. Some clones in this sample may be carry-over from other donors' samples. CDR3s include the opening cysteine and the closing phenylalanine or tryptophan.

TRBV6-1,CASSVDQGYEQYF
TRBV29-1,CSGSGPTDEQFF
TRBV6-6,CASQDLLGETQYF
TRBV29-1,CSVWEGTYEQYF
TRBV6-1,CASSPGLTSTDTQYF
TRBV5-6,CASSSVWGNQPQHF
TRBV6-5,CASSYSLSGDYEQYF
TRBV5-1,CASSLEEETQYF
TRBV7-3,CASSLTGLSDTQYF
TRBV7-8,CASSNLAGGSDTQYF
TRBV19,CASSINRAPGLDTQYF
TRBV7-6,CASSSRGSYNEQFF
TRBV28,CASSLSTGIVQPQHF
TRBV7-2,CASSQESGAAYAQYF
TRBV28,CASSPLAGAKNIQYF
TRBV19,CASSIQQSPLYEQYF
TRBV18,CASSPISWASTYNEQFF
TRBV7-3,CASSPTSGRETQYF
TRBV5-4,CASSYGTSSAYEQYF
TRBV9,CASSVGRSDGGELFF
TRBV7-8,CASSFLVAGGPDEQFF
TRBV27,CASAGGFYEQYF
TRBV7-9,CASSFSAYEQYF
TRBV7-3,CASSSSGQGREQYF
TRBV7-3,CASSRDYQETQYF
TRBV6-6,CASSYSGSNPPYEQYF
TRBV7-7,CASSLVGGSGVDEQFF
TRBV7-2,CASSSEGGTEAFF
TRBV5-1,CASSKEGGGRAGYEQYF
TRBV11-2,CASSLDPGQPYNEQFF
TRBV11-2,CASSLGLTGLAPDTQYF
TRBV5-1,CASSLGSTYNEQFF
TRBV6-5,CASSTPGQSILTF
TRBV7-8,CASSGEKLFF
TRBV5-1,CASSPEGAGNEKLFF
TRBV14,CASSQFQISLVTDTQYF
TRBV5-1,CASSFGYRTGRGTDTQYF
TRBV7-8,CASSLSWTSGRPNTGELFF
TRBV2,CASSGQGRMNTEAFF
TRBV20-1,CSASVEQYF
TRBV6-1,CASRRDSNQPQHF
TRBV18,CASSPDILATNEKLFF
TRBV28,CASSRDGLGSYEQYF
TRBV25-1,CASSELGAGLVETQYF
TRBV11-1,CASSSRRDTGELFF
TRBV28,CASSSSDSYGYTF
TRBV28,CAVCIPGTGVQPQHF
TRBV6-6,CASSYSIWGGDAFF
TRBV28,CASSLAQFPHEQYF
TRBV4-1,CASSQEGNNQPQHF
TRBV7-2,CASSRTSGSFDEQFF
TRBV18,CASSPPPGGARLGELFF
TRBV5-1,CASSLGITNEKLFF
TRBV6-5,CASSYGPNTGELFF
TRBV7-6,CASSLVASLNTGELFF
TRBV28,CASSIWDSSNQPQHF
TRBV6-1,CASSEREGRAYGYTF
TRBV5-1,CASSRSPGGSSTDTQYF